These 5 T cell receptor beta chains share one sample of origin, sequenced in a study of OX40 agonist ivuxolimab in advanced cancers. Receptor amplification or capture employed the immunoSEQ multiplex PCR assay. The clones in this table, taken by TCRdb from immuneACCESS, are in-frame only. Not every clone is retained; where verified, under half of the shortfall comes from an unresolved V gene, and the cause of the rest is unknown. The sample table shows over 20,000 clones, and about four fifths are seen once. The ten largest clonotypes hold about half of the sample. Here the sequenced sample was CD4+ or CD8+ T cells sorted from blood, taken in a trial of the OX40 agonist ivuxolimab. These receptors all come from an adult with an advanced solid tumor such as melanoma, head and neck, liver or kidney cancer.

The rearrangement links TRBV11-2 to TRBJ1-4; D remains unclear. The CDR3 runs 12 residues. Germline-derived CDR1 and CDR2 are SGHAT and FQNNGV. Trimming removed 5 bases at V and 5 bases at J, with 6 bases between. The CDR3 region has the DNA TGTGCCAGCAGCCCCGGGAATGAAAAACTGTTTTTT. Protein sequence: CASSPGNEKLFF.

Notes on this clone: At the DNA level, this CDR3 is encoded by other sequences in the same sample as well. The chain carries TRBV4-2 and TRBJ2-2, with TRBD2 identical over 7 bases. The CDR3 is made up of 16 amino acids. Germline V gene data show CDR1 as LGHNA and CDR2 as YNFKEQ. V dropped 4 bases and J dropped 2; count of bases not matched to a gene: 7. CDR3 DNA: TGTGCCAGCAGCCCGGCGGGACTAATAAACACCGGGGAGCTGTTTTTT. Amino acids: CASSPAGLINTGELFF.

The V call is TRBV4-1, the J call TRBJ2-4; 9 nucleotides agree with TRBD2. CDR3 length: 16 amino acids. CDR1 MGHRA and CDR2 YSYEKL come from the germline V gene. The J segment lost 6 bases and the V segment lost 4 bases, leaving 10 bases of the junction unmatched. The CDR3 coding sequence is TGCGCCAGCAGCCCCATGGGTAGCGGGGGACTAAACATTCAGTACTTC. Protein: CASSPMGSGGLNIQYF.

The J gene is TRBJ1-2, the V gene TRBV4-1; TRBD1 aligns across 10 bases. V shed 5 bases and J 3 bases; nucleotides not matched to a gene: 6. Germline V gene data show CDR1 as MGHRA and CDR2 as YSYEKL. The CDR3 runs 15 residues. The CDR3 DNA sequence: TGCGCCAGCAGCACTCCCGGGACAGGGGACTATGGCTACACCTTC. This translates into CASSTPGTGDYGYTF.

The gene calls are TRBV9 and TRBJ2-2; no clear D gene. V gave up 5 bases and J gave up 6 bases, with 8 bases separating them. CDR1 is SGDLS, CDR2 YYNGEE, per germline. CDR3 length equals 12 residues. The CDR3 loop is CASRKGPGELFF. The CDR3 DNA is TGTGCCAGCAGAAAAGGACCCGGGGAGCTGTTTTTT.